The next 21 T cell receptor beta chains were all read from a single sample in a study of blood T cells in healthy people across ages. A second PCR, run for roughly 7 to 12 cycles, used a sample-barcoded 5' primer plus a J-beta primer mix. TCRdb re-called the 5' RACE reads with MiXCR, one entry per CDR3 protein. The data contain 650,000 to 1,000,000 distinct CDR3 sequences, about 46% of them singletons. Sequenced input: blood. Source of these receptors: a man older than 75 in good health.

The rearrangement uses TRBV12-3 or TRBV12-4 and TRBJ1-4, with a tentative D call TRBD1 (5 bases). V dropped 7 bases and J dropped 7 bases, with 19 bases sitting between them. This CDR3 is 15 amino acids long. The CDR3 DNA is TGTGCCAGCACCTCGACGGCTAGTGGGGGTGAAAAACTGTTTTTT. This sequence encodes CASTSTASGGEKLFF.

The count of this clonotype is one. The chain combines TRBV20-1 with TRBJ2-3; D is unclear. Germline V gives CDR1 DFQATT, CDR2 SNEGSKA (reference sequence). Between the trimmed V and J ends, which lost 1 base and 2 bases, there was a span of 16 bases. CDR3 length equals 16 residues. CDR3 in amino acids: CSARGLWSVITDTQYF. CDR3 nucleotide sequence: TGCAGTGCTAGAGGCCTTTGGAGCGTGATCACAGATACGCAGTATTTT.

A single count supports this clonotype. The chain employs TRBV6-2 or TRBV6-3 and TRBJ2-3, with D tentatively TRBD2 (6 bases). V was pared by 2 bases and J by 4 bases, with 10 bases between. There are 14 residues in the CDR3. Germline V gene lookup returns CDR1 MNHEY and CDR2 SVGEGT. The CDR3 loop reads CASSYVGSADTQYF. In nucleotides, the CDR3 is TGTGCCAGCAGTTACGTCGGGAGTGCAGATACGCAGTATTTT.

This clonotype was seen a handful of times. The rearrangement joins TRBV7-2 to TRBJ1-5; D gene ambiguous. Per the germline V gene, CDR1 is SGHTA and CDR2 is FQGNSA. Trimming took 0 bases from V and 3 from J, leaving 9 bases between them. There are 15 residues in the CDR3. The CDR3 loop is CASSLALGNNQPQHF. Written as DNA, the CDR3 is TGTGCCAGCAGCTTAGCTTTGGGCAACAATCAGCCCCAGCATTTT.

This clonotype was seen just once. This chain links TRBV10-3 with TRBJ1-3, with 8 positions matching TRBD1. Germline V gene lookup returns CDR1 ENHRY and CDR2 SYGVKD. V shed 5 bases, J shed 0 bases, and the junction held 9 bases outside the gene matches. This CDR3 is 17 amino acids long. CDR3 sequence (DNA): TGTGCCATCAGTCCCCTCGGACAGGGAAGCTCTGGAAACACCATATATTTT. Residues: CAISPLGQGSSGNTIYF.

The chain carries TRBV20-1 and TRBJ2-1; TRBD2 aligns across 12 bases. This CDR3 is built from 16 residues. Trimming removed 1 base from V and 6 bases from J; junction bases left unmatched: 7. The germline CDR1 and CDR2 sequences are DFQATT and SNEGSKA (reference sequence). The CDR3 nucleotides read TGCAGTGCTAGAGGCGACCTAGCGGGAGGGCCCAATGAGCAGTTCTTC. Its protein is CSARGDLAGGPNEQFF.

CDR3 sequence: CASSPTGNDGYTF. DNA for the CDR3: TGTGCCAGCAGCCCGACAGGAAACGATGGCTACACCTTC. The rearrangement uses TRBV4-2 and TRBJ1-2, with D tentatively TRBD1 (6 bases). Germline V gene sequence: CDR1 LGHNA, CDR2 YNFKEQ. The CDR3 has 13 amino acids. Trimming removed 4 bases from V and 6 bases from J, with 12 bases in between.

Only a few counts were recorded for this clonotype. The chain joins TRBV20-1 to TRBJ2-7; 8 nucleotides match TRBD2. CDR3 length equals 15 residues. In germline, CDR1 is DFQATT, CDR2 SNEGSKA (reference sequence). DNA for the CDR3: TGCAGCCGATTGGGCGGGAGGTTTAATTCGTACGAGCAGTACTTC. Translation: CSRLGGRFNSYEQYF.

This clonotype has just one count. The V gene is TRBV5-1, the J gene TRBJ2-5; possible D gene TRBD1, 6 bases. The CDR3 contains 15 residues. V dropped 5 bases and J dropped 5 bases, with 19 bases sitting between them. The germline CDR1 and CDR2 sequences are SGHRS and YFSETQ. The CDR3 here is CASRPSANRGETQYF. The CDR3 coding sequence is TGCGCCAGCAGACCCTCGGCCAATAGGGGGGAGACCCAGTACTTC.

The chain carries TRBV5-1 and TRBJ2-5; D unresolved. The V gene lost 2 bases and the J gene lost 11 bases, with 13 bases spanning the gap. CDR3 size: 12 residues. CDR1 SGHRS and CDR2 YFSETQ come from the germline V gene. The CDR3 spells CASSFDQAEQYF. The CDR3 DNA reads TGCGCCAGCAGCTTCGACCAGGCGGAGCAGTACTTC.

The genes are TRBV20-1 and TRBJ2-1, with 8 positions matching TRBD2. The J call is doubtful: the DNA matches TRBJ2-7 better. The CDR3 covers 13 residues. CDR1 and CDR2 from the germline V gene are DFQATT and SNEGSKA (reference sequence). The CDR3 is CSTIGRAYNEQYF. The CDR3 coding sequence is TGCAGTACCATCGGGAGGGCCTACAATGAGCAGTACTTC.

This clonotype was detected a few times. The chain has TRBV27 and TRBJ2-5, with 9 positions matching TRBD2. The CDR3 runs to 16 residues. V lost 4 bases to trimming and J lost 11 bases; unmatched junction nucleotides: 17. The V gene's germline CDR1 is MNHEY and CDR2 SMNVEV (reference sequence). The CDR3 nucleotides read TGTGCCAGCAGTTCGATTAGCGGGGGCGCTTACAATGAGCAGTACTTC. It yields the protein CASSSISGGAYNEQYF.

This clonotype was observed a few times. CDR3 in amino acids: CASSQAAGTSGRYEQFF. The DNA for the CDR3 is TGCGCCAGCAGCCAAGCCGCCGGGACTAGCGGGAGGTATGAGCAGTTCTTC. V gene TRBV4-3 combines with J gene TRBJ2-1, with 15 bases lining up with TRBD2. The CDR3 is 17 amino acids. Germline V gives CDR1 LGHNA, CDR2 YSLEER. V gave up 1 base and J gave up 8 bases; unmatched junction bases: 6.

The chain joins TRBV20-1 to TRBJ2-1; 8 bases are a match to TRBD1. The J call is doubtful: the DNA matches TRBJ2-7 better. Germline CDR1 reads DFQATT; CDR2 reads SNEGSKA (reference sequence). The CDR3 is made up of 13 amino acids. The CDR3 sequence is CSAPDRDRDEQYF. DNA for the CDR3: TGCAGTGCCCCGGACAGGGACCGGGACGAGCAGTACTTC.

The V call is TRBV28, the J call TRBJ2-3, with 8 bases aligning to TRBD2. The ends lost 4 bases at V and 0 bases at J; junction bases unmatched: 9. The CDR3 contains 17 residues. Germline CDR1 and CDR2: MDHEN and SYDVKM. The CDR3 DNA reads as TGTGCCAGCAGTTCCCCCGTAGCGGGGTCTAGCACAGATACGCAGTATTTT. Translated, it gives CASSSPVAGSSTDTQYF.

Many counts were recorded for this clonotype. The CDR3 bases are TGTGCCAGCAGCAAAGGCCTAGGGATGTCGGACGATGAGCAGTTCTTC. This translates into CASSKGLGMSDDEQFF. V and J are TRBV2 and TRBJ2-1; D gene unclear. Trimming took 6 bases from V and 8 from J, leaving 23 bases between them. This CDR3 is 16 amino acids long. Per the germline V gene, CDR1 is SNHLY and CDR2 is FYNNEI.

As for this clonotype: A much larger clonotype is one base distant, so this may be a read error. The rearrangement joins TRBV7-9 to TRBJ2-6; D gene uncertain. V lost 2 bases and J 0 bases, leaving 11 bases between the germline ends. The CDR3 spans 17 residues. CDR1 is SEHNR, CDR2 FQNEAQ, per germline (reference sequence). The CDR3 region is CASSLNHQRSGANVLTF. Written as DNA, the CDR3 is TGTGCCAGCAGCTTAAATCACCAGCGCTCTGGGGCCAACGTCCTGACTTTC.

The chain employs TRBV2 and TRBJ1-2, with D unclear. With 1 base removed from V and 2 bases from J, the gap between germline ends came to 17 bases. The CDR3 is 17 residues long. In germline, CDR1 is SNHLY, CDR2 FYNNEI. The CDR3 region is CASSEGSGPSPNYGYTF. The CDR3 DNA sequence: TGTGCCAGCAGTGAAGGTTCAGGACCCTCCCCCAACTATGGCTACACCTTC.

Turning to this clonotype: Given a much more abundant clone one base away, this may be a read error. The V gene is TRBV5-1, the J gene TRBJ2-4; 9 nucleotides agree with TRBD1. This CDR3 spans 15 amino acids. Trimming took 4 bases from V and 7 from J; bases not matched to a gene: 9. Germline loops: CDR1 SGHRS, CDR2 YFSETQ. The CDR3 DNA reads as TGCGCCAGCAGCCTGATACAGGGGGCGACGAACATTCAGTACTTC. Its protein is CASSLIQGATNIQYF.

The V gene is TRBV9, the J gene TRBJ2-2, with 10 bases lining up with TRBD2. This CDR3 has 17 residues. Germline trimming cut 0 bases from V and 4 bases from J; bases unmatched to any gene: 6. Germline V gives CDR1 SGDLS, CDR2 YYNGEE. CDR3: CASSVGRLAGATGELFF. In nucleotides, the CDR3 is TGTGCCAGCAGCGTAGGGCGGCTAGCGGGAGCCACCGGGGAGCTGTTTTTT.

CDR3 amino acids: CASSPSPDQPQHF. The CDR3 nucleotides read TGTGCCAGCAGCCCCAGCCCGGATCAGCCCCAGCATTTT. The chain combines TRBV7-7 with TRBJ1-5; D unclear. V was shortened by 5 bases and J by 5 bases, with 10 bases between the two germline ends. Germline V CDR1 and CDR2: SSHAT, FNYEAQ (reference sequence). The CDR3 runs 13 residues.